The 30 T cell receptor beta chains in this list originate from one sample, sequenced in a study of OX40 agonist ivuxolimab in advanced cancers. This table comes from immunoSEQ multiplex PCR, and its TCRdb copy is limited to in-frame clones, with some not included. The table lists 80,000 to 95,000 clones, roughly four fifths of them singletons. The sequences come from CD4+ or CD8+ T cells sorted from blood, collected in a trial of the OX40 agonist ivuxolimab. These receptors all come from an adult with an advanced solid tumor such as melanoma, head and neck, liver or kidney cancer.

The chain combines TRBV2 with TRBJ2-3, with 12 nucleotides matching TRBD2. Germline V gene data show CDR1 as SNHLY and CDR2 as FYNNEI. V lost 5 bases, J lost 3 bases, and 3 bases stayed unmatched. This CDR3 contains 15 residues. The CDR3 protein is CASSQGLAGTDTQYF. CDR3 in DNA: TGTGCCAGCAGTCAAGGACTAGCGGGAACAGATACGCAGTATTTT.

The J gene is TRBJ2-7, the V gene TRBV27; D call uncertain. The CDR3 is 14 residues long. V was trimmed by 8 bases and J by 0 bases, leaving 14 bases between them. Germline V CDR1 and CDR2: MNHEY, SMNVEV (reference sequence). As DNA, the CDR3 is TGTGCCAGCCGACCTGGACGGAGCTCCTACGAGCAGTACTTC. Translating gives CASRPGRSSYEQYF.

As DNA, the CDR3 is TGTGCCAGCAGCCCGGGACAGGGGAACACTGAAGCTTTCTTT. It codes for CASSPGQGNTEAFF. This chain connects TRBV7-9 to TRBJ1-1, with 9 positions matching TRBD1. The CDR3 totals 14 residues. The V segment lost 5 bases and the J segment 1 base; nucleotides outside the gene matches: 2. CDR1 and CDR2 (germline): SEHNR, FQNEAQ (reference sequence).

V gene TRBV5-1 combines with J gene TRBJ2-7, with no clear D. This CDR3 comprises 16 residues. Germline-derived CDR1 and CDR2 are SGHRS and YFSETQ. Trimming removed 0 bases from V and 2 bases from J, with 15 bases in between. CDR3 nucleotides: TGCGCCAGCAGCTTGGCCTGGACCCCAGAGGCCTACGAGCAGTACTTC. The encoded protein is CASSLAWTPEAYEQYF.

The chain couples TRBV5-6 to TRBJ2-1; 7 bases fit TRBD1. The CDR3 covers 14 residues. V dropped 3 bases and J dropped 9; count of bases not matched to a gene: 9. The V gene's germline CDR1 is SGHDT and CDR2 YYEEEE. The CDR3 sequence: CASSSDTGAGEQFF. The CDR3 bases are TGTGCCAGCAGCTCAGATACAGGGGCGGGTGAGCAGTTCTTC.

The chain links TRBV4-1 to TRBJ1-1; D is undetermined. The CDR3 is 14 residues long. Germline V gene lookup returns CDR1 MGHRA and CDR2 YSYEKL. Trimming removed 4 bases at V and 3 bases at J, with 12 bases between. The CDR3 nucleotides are TGCGCCAGCAGCCGCCGGGAGTGGGACACTGAAGCTTTCTTT. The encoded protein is CASSRREWDTEAFF.

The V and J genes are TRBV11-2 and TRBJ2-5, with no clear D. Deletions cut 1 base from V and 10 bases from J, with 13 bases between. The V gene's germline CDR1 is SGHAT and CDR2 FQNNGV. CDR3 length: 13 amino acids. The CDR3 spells CASSLGSARIQYF. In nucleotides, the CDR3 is TGTGCCAGCAGCTTAGGCTCCGCGAGGATCCAGTACTTC. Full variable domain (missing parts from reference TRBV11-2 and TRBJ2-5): EAGVAQSPRYKIIEKRQSVAFWCNPISGHATLYWYQQILGQGPKLLIQFQNNGVVDDSQLPKDRFSAERLKGVDSTLKIQPAKLEDSAVYLCASSLGSARIQYFGPGTRLLVL.

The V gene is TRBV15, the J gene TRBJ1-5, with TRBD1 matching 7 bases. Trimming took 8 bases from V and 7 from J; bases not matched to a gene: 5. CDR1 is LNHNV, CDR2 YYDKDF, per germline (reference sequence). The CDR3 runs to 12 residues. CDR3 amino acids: CATRTGLQPQHF. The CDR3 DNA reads TGTGCCACCCGGACAGGACTACAGCCCCAGCATTTT. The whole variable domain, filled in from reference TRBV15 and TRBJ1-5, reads DAMVIQNPRYQVTQFGKPVTLSCSQTLNHNVMYWYQQKSSQAPKLLFHYYDKDFNNEADTPDNFQSRRPNTSFCFLDIRSPGLGDTAMYLCATRTGLQPQHFGDGTRLSIL.

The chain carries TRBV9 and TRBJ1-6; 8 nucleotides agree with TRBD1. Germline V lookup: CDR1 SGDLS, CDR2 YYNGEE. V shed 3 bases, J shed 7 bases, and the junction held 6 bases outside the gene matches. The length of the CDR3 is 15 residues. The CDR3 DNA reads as TGTGCCAGCAGCGCCGGACAGGGAAGCAATTCACCCCTCCACTTT. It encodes CASSAGQGSNSPLHF.

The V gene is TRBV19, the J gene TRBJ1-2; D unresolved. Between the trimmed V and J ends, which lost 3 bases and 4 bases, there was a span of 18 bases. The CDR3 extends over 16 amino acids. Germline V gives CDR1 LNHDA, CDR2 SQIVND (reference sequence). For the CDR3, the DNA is TGTGCCAGTAGTATCGTTCCCGAGACCGCGAGCTATGGCTACACCTTC. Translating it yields CASSIVPETASYGYTF.

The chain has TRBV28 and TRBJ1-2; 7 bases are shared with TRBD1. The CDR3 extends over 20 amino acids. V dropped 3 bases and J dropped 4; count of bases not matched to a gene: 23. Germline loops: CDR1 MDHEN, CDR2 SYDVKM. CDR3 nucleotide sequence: TGTGCCAGCAGTTTTCGGGTCCCCCGGGACAGCTCGGGGGCCGCCTATGGCTACACCTTC. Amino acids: CASSFRVPRDSSGAAYGYTF.

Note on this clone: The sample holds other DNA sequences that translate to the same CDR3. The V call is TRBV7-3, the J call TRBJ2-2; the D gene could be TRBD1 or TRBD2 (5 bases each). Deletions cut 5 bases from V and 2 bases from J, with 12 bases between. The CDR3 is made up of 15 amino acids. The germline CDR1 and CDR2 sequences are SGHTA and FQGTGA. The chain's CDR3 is CASSLGTANTGELFF. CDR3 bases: TGTGCCAGCAGCCTAGGGACGGCAAACACCGGGGAGCTGTTTTTT. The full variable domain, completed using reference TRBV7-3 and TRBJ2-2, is GAGVSQTPSNKVTEKGKYVELRCDPISGHTALYWYRQSLGQGPEFLIYFQGTGAADDSGLPNDRFFAVRPEGSVSTLKIQRTERGDSAVYLCASSLGTANTGELFFGEGSRLTVL.

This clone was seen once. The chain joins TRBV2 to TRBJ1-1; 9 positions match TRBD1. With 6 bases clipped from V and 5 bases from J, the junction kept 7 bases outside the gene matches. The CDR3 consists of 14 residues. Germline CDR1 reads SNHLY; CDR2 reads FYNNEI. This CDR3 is CASSKDRGDTEAFF. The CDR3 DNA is TGTGCCAGCAGCAAGGACAGGGGAGATACTGAAGCTTTCTTT.

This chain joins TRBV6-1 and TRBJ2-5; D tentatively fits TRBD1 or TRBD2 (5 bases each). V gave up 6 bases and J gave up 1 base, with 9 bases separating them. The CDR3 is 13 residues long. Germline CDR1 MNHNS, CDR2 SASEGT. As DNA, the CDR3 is TGTGCCAGCAGGGGGGAGAGCCAAGAGACCCAGTACTTC. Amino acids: CASRGESQETQYF.

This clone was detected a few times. CDR3 in DNA: TGTGCCAGCAGCTTAGGGTCACACGGTGAAGCTTTCTTT. This codes for CASSLGSHGEAFF. J is TRBJ1-1 and V is TRBV11-3; D unclear. V gave up 1 base and J gave up 7 bases, with 10 bases separating them. The germline gives CDR1 SGHNT, CDR2 YENEEA. This CDR3 is built from 13 residues.

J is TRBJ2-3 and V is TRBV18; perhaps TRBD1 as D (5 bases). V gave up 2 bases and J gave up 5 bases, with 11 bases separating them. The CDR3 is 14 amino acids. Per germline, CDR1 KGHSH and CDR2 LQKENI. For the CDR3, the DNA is TGTGCCAGCTCACCAGTAGGGGTGAGAGATACGCAGTATTTT. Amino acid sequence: CASSPVGVRDTQYF.

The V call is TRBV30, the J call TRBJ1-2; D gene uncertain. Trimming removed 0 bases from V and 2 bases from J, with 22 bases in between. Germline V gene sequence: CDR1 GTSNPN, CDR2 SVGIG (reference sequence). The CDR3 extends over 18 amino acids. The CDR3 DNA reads TGTGCCTGGAGTGTAGAGTTGGCTATCGCAGGACCCAACTATGGCTACACCTTC. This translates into CAWSVELAIAGPNYGYTF.

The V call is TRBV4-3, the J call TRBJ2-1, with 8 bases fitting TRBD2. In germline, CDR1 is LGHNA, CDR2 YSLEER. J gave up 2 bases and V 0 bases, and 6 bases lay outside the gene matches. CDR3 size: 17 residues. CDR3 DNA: TGCGCCAGCAGCCAAGAAGGTAGACTAGCGACCTACAATGAGCAGTTCTTC. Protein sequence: CASSQEGRLATYNEQFF.

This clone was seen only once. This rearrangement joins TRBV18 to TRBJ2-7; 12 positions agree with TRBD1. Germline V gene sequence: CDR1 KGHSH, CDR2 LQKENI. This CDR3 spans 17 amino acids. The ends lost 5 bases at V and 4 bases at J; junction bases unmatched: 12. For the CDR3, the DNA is TGTGCCAGCTCAAGAACCCCGGGACAGGGGGCCGTTTACGAGCAGTACTTC. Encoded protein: CASSRTPGQGAVYEQYF.

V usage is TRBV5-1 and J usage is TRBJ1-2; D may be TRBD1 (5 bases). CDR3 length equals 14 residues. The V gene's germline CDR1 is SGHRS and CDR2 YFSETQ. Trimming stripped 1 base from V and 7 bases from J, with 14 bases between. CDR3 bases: TGCGCCAGCAGCTTGAAGCAGGGTCAGAGTGGCTACACCTTC. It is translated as CASSLKQGQSGYTF.

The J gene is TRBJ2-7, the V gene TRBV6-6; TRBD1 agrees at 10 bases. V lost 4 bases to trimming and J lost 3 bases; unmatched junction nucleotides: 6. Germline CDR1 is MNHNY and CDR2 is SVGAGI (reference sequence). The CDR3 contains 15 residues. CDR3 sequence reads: CASSSPGTGDYEQYF. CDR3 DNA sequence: TGTGCCAGCAGTTCCCCCGGGACAGGGGACTACGAGCAGTACTTC.

The CDR3 reads CASSHGDRRADTIYF. In nucleotides, the CDR3 is TGCGCCAGCAGTCATGGGGACAGGCGCGCGGACACCATATATTTT. This rearrangement joins TRBV5-1 to TRBJ1-3; 8 nucleotides align to TRBD1. J gave up 8 bases and V 5 bases, and 12 bases lay outside the gene matches. This CDR3 region has 15 residues. The V gene's germline CDR1 is SGHRS and CDR2 YFSETQ.

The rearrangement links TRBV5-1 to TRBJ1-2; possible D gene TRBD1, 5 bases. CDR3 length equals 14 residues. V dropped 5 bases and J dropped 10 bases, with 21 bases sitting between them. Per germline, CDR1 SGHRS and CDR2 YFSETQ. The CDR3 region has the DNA TGCGCCAGCAGGCGGACCGGGACCAACCGGGACTACACCTTC. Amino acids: CASRRTGTNRDYTF.

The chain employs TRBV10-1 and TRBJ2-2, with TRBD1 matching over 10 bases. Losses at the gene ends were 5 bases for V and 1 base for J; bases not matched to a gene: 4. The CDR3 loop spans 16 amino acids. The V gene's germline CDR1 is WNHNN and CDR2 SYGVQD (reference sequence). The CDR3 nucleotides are TGCGCCAGCAGTCCCCGGACAGGGGGGAACACCGGGGAGCTGTTTTTT. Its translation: CASSPRTGGNTGELFF.

Here the CDR3 reads CASSLGAGGSFLSSTDTQYF. CDR3 nucleotides: TGTGCCAGCAGCTTGGGAGCGGGGGGTTCCTTTCTGTCTAGCACAGATACGCAGTATTTT. This chain uses TRBV5-8 with TRBJ2-3; 9 bases fit TRBD2. CDR1 is SGHTS and CDR2 is YDEGEE in the germline V gene. The CDR3 runs 20 residues. After removal of 0 bases from V and 0 bases from J, the junction contained 14 bases not matched to a gene.

For the CDR3, the DNA is TGTGCCATCAGGGGGGGGGATCGGGTCACCTACGAGCAGTACTTC. This encodes CAIRGGDRVTYEQYF. The chain couples TRBV10-3 to TRBJ2-7; 7 bases match TRBD2. The trim removed 6 bases at V and 2 bases at J, leaving 10 bases unmatched. This CDR3 comprises 15 residues. Germline assignment: CDR1 ENHRY and CDR2 SYGVKD.

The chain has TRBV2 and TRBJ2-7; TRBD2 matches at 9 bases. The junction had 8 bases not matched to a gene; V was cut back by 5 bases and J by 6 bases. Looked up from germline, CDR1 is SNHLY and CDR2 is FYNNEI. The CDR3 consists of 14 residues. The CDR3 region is CASSFAGGYVEQYF. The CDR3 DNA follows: TGTGCCAGCAGTTTCGCGGGGGGGTACGTCGAGCAGTACTTC.

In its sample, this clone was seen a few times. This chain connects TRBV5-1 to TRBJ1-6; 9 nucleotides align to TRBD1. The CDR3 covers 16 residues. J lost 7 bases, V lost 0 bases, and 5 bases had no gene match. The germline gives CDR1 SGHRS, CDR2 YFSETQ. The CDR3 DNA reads TGCGCCAGCAGCTTGGGCCTGGGACAGGGAAATTCACCCCTCCACTTT. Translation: CASSLGLGQGNSPLHF.

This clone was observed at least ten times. The CDR3 nucleotides read TGTGCCAGCAGTGGTAAGGGTTCGTATGACTATGGCTACACCTTC. It translates to CASSGKGSYDYGYTF. The chain is built from TRBV2 and TRBJ1-2; D uncertain. V dropped 4 bases and J dropped 3 bases, with 15 bases sitting between them. The CDR3 loop spans 15 amino acids. The V gene's germline CDR1 is SNHLY and CDR2 FYNNEI.

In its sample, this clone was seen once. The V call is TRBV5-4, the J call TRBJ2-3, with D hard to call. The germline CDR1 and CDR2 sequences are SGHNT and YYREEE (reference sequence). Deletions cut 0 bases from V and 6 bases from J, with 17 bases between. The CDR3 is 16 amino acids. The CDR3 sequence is CASSLDLTPSRDTQYF. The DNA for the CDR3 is TGTGCCAGCAGCTTGGATCTTACCCCATCAAGGGATACGCAGTATTTT. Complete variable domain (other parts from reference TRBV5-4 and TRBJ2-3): ETGVTQSPTHLIKTRGQQVTLRCSSQSGHNTVSWYQQALGQGPQFIFQYYREEENGRGNFPPRFSGLQFPNYSSELNVNALELDDSALYLCASSLDLTPSRDTQYFGPGTRLTVL.